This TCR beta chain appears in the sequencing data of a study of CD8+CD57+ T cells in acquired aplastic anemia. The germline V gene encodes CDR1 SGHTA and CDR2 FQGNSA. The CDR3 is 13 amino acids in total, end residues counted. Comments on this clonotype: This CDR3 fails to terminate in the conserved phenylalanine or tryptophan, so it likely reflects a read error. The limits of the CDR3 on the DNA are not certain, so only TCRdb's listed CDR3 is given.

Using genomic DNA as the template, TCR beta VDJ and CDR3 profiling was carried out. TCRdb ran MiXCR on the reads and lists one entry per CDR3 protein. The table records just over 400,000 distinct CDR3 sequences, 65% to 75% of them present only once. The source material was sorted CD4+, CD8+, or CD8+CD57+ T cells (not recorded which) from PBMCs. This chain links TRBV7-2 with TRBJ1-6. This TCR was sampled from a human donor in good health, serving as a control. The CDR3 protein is CASSRRGGFTVDL.